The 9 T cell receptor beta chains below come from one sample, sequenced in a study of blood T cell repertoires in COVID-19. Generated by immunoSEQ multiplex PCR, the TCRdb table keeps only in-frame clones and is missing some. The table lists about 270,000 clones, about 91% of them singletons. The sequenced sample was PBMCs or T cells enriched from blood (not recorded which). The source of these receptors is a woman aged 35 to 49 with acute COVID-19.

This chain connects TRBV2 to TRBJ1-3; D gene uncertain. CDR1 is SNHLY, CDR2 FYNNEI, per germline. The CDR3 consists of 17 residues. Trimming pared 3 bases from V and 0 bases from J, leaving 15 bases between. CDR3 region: CASSEKRQLSSGNTIYF. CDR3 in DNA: TGTGCCAGCAGTGAGAAGAGGCAGCTGAGCTCTGGAAACACCATATATTTT. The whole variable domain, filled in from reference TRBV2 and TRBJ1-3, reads EPEVTQTPSHQVTQMGQEVILRCVPISNHLYFYWYRQILGQKVEFLVSFYNNEISEKSEIFDDQFSVERPDGSNFTLKIRSTKLEDSAMYFCASSEKRQLSSGNTIYFGEGSWLTVV.

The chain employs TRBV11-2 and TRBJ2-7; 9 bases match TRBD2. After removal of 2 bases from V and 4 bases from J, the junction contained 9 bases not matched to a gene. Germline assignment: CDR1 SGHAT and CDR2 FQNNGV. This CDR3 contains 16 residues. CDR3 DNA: TGTGCCAGCAGCTTACTTACCGGGACTAGCAGGTACGAGCAGTACTTC. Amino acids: CASSLLTGTSRYEQYF.

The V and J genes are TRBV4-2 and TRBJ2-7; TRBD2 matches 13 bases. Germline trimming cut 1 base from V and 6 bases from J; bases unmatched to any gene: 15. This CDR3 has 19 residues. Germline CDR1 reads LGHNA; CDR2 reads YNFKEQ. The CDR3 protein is CASSQVNPGTSGKVSEQYF. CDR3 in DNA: TGTGCCAGCAGCCAAGTTAACCCCGGGACTAGCGGGAAAGTCTCCGAGCAGTACTTC.

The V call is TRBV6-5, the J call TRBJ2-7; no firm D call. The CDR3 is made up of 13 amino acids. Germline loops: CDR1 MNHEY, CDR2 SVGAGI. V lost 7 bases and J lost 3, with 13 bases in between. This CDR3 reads CASINPRSYEQYF. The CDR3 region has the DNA TGTGCCAGCATTAACCCTAGAAGCTACGAGCAGTACTTC.

CDR3 DNA sequence: TGTGCCAGCTCACCAGACCAGGGATTTAAGAACATTCAGTACTTC. It encodes CASSPDQGFKNIQYF. The rearrangement uses TRBV18 and TRBJ2-4; D may be TRBD1 (5 bases). The CDR3 runs to 15 residues. Germline CDR1 and CDR2: KGHSH and LQKENI. V was trimmed by 2 bases and J by 7 bases, leaving 15 bases between them.

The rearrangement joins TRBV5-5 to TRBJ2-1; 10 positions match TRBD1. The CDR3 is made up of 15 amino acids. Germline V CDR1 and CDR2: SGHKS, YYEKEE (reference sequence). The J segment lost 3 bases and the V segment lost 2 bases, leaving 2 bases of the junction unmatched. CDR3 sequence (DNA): TGTGCCAGCAGCTTCGGACAGGGGGTCTACAATGAGCAGTTCTTC. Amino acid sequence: CASSFGQGVYNEQFF. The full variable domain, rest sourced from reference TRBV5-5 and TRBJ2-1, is DAGVTQSPTHLIKTRGQQVTLRCSPISGHKSVSWYQQVLGQGPQFIFQYYEKEERGRGNFPDRFSARQFPNYSSELNVNALLLGDSALYLCASSFGQGVYNEQFFGPGTRLTVL.

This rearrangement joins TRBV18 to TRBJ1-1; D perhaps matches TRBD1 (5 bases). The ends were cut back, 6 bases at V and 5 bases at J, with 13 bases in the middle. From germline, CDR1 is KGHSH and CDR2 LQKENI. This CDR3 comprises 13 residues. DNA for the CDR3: TGTGCCAGCTCCCTGCAGGGTCGGACTGAAGCTTTCTTT. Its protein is CASSLQGRTEAFF.

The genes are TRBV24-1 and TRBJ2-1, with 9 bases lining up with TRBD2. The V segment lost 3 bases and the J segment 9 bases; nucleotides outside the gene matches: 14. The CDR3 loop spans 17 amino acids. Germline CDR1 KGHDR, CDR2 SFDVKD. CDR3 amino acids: CATSDTGLATHTGEQFF. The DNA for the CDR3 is TGTGCCACCAGTGATACCGGACTAGCGACTCACACGGGTGAGCAGTTCTTC.

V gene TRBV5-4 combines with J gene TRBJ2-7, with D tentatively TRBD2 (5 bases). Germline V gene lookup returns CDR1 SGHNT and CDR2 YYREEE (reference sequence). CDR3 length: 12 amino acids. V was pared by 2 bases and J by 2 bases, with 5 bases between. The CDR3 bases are TGTGCCAGCAGCTTCGGGGCCTACGAGCAGTACGTC. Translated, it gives CASSFGAYEQYV.